These 6 T cell receptor beta chains were sequenced from one sample in a study of shared clonotypes between healthy human individuals. TCRdb keeps only in-frame clones here, not all; method: immunoSEQ multiplex PCR. The table has over 700,000 clones, 72% seen once; the top ten hold 1.8%. The source material was memory CD4+ T cells sorted from blood. Subset defined: CD45RA-negative fraction. The source is a woman in her 30s in good health.

This chain connects TRBV28 to TRBJ2-1; possible D gene TRBD1, 5 bases. The CDR3 runs 14 residues. Trimming shortened V by 4 bases and J by 10 bases, and 17 bases separated the two germline ends. CDR1 and CDR2 from the germline V gene are MDHEN and SYDVKM. The CDR3 region has the DNA TGTGCCAGCAGTTCCCGCGCCAGGGTTGGGGAGCAGTTCTTC. This codes for CASSSRARVGEQFF.

The genes are TRBV9 and TRBJ2-7; the match to TRBD1 covers 9 bases. The CDR3 totals 15 residues. The V gene's germline CDR1 is SGDLS and CDR2 YYNGEE. V shed 0 bases, J shed 4 bases, and the junction held 5 bases outside the gene matches. The CDR3 coding sequence is TGTGCCAGCAGCGTAGATGGGGGACAGGGTTACGAGCAGTACTTC. Protein product: CASSVDGGQGYEQYF.

The CDR3 bases are TGTGCCTGGAGTGTGGGGCTCCCCGGGAGTGGAAACACCATATATTTT. Encoded protein: CAWSVGLPGSGNTIYF. The chain recombines TRBV30 with TRBJ1-3; perhaps TRBD1 as D (5 bases). Germline lookup yields CDR1 GTSNPN and CDR2 SVGIG (reference sequence). The V end was cut by 0 bases, the J end by 3 bases, with 15 bases between. The CDR3 has 16 residues.

The CDR3, as DNA: TGTGCCAGTAGGGGACTAGCGGGGAGGAGGACAGATACGCAGTATTTT. Translated: CASRGLAGRRTDTQYF. V gene TRBV19 combines with J gene TRBJ2-3, with 13 nucleotides matching TRBD2. V lost 6 bases to trimming and J lost 3 bases; unmatched junction nucleotides: 6. Germline CDR1 and CDR2: LNHDA and SQIVND (reference sequence). The CDR3 is made up of 16 amino acids. Full variable domain (remainder filled in from reference TRBV19 and TRBJ2-3): DGGITQSPKYLFRKEGQNVTLSCEQNLNHDAMYWYRQDPGQGLRLIYYSQIVNDFQKGDIAEGYSVSREKKESFPLTVTSAQKNPTAFYLCASRGLAGRRTDTQYFGPGTRLTVL.

For this clone: Distinct nucleotide sequences in the sample also encode this CDR3. This sequence joins TRBV11-2 and TRBJ2-7; no clear D gene. V lost 1 base to trimming and J lost 2 bases, with 3 bases between them. In germline, CDR1 is SGHAT, CDR2 FQNNGV. This CDR3 has 12 amino acids. CDR3 sequence: CASSLGAYEQYF. Here the CDR3 DNA reads TGTGCCAGCAGCTTAGGGGCCTACGAGCAGTACTTC.

The chain carries TRBV7-2 and TRBJ2-7; weak D call: TRBD2 (6 bases). The V and J ends lost 5 bases and 4 bases respectively, with 18 bases between them. This CDR3 is built from 15 residues. CDR1 is SGHTA and CDR2 is FQGNSA in the germline V gene. The CDR3 DNA sequence: TGTGCCAGCAGCCCGCGGGGACGGGCTGGATACGAGCAGTACTTC. The encoded protein is CASSPRGRAGYEQYF.